This paragraph reports one T cell receptor (beta chain). This specimen comes from a study of blood T cell repertoires in COVID-19. Germline V lookup: CDR1 LGHDT, CDR2 YNNKEL (reference sequence). This CDR3 contains 17 residues. Losses at the gene ends were 5 bases for V and 4 bases for J; bases not matched to a gene: 11. The table came from immunoSEQ multiplex PCR; TCRdb's copy has only in-frame clones and leaves some out. This table holds tens of thousands of clones, roughly 80% found once. The clonotype comes from a man aged 80 or over with COVID-19, enrolled during active disease. Material for sequencing was peripheral blood. The chain is built from TRBV3-1 (or the pseudogene TRBV3-2) and TRBJ2-1, with 10 bases fitting TRBD2. The CDR3 DNA reads TGTGCCAGCAGCTCGCAGCAGACTAGCGGGCCGTACAATGAGCAGTTCTTC. This encodes CASSSQQTSGPYNEQFF.